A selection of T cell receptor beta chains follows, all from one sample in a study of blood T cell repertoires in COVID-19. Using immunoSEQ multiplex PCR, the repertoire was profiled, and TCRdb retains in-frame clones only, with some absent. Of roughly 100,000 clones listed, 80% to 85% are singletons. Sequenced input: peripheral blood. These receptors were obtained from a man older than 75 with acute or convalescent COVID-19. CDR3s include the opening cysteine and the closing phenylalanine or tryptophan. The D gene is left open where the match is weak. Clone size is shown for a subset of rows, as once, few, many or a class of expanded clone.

TGTGCCAGCAGTTTGGGACAGGGTCGTAATGAAGCTTTCTTT	CASSLGQGRNEAFF	-	TRBV28	TRBD1	TRBJ1-1
TGCGCCAGCAGCCTGAGGGCGGCGGGAGAAAGTAATGAGCAGTTCTTC	CASSLRAAGESNEQFF	-	TRBV5-1	TRBD2	TRBJ2-1
TGCGCCAGCAGCTGGGACAGCCTCCCGCTGTACGAGCAGTACTTC	CASSWDSLPLYEQYF	-	TRBV5-1	TRBD1	TRBJ2-7
TGTGCCACCCAGAGACAGGGGACCTCCTACGAGCAGTACTTC	CATQRQGTSYEQYF	-	TRBV2	TRBD1	TRBJ2-7
TGTGCCAGCAGTTTATTACAGGGCTCGAGGGAGCAGTACTTC	CASSLLQGSREQYF	-	TRBV28	-	TRBJ2-7
TGCGCCAGCAGTTCTGGACAGAACTATGGCTACACCTTC	CASSSGQNYGYTF	-	TRBV5-1	-	TRBJ1-2
TGTGCCAGCAGCTTTAGACTAGCGGGTTACAATGAGCAGTTCTTC	CASSFRLAGYNEQFF	few	TRBV5-5	TRBD2	TRBJ2-1
TGTGCCAGCAGCCATGGCAATTTAGGAGAGCTGTTTTTT	CASSHGNLGELFF	-	TRBV14	-	TRBJ1-4
TGTGCCAGCAGGGAGGACAGGGGCCTAGAGACCCAGTACTTC	CASREDRGLETQYF	-	TRBV3-1/TRBV3-2	TRBD1	TRBJ2-5
TGCGCCAGCAGCTTGGCCGACATCACAGATACGCAGTATTTT	CASSLADITDTQYF	-	TRBV5-1	-	TRBJ2-3
TGTGCCAGCTCACCGTCCCGACAGGTCCGAGGCGAGCAGTACTTC	CASSPSRQVRGEQYF	many	TRBV18	-	TRBJ2-7
TGTGCCAGCTCACCACCGGATTCAGGCGCCTATGGCTACACCTTC	CASSPPDSGAYGYTF	-	TRBV18	-	TRBJ1-2
TGTGCCAGCAGCTCGCATCCGGGACAGGGGTATGAAAAACTGTTTTTT	CASSSHPGQGYEKLFF	-	TRBV7-2	TRBD1	TRBJ1-4
TGTGCCAGCAGTCCTGTCGTCGGGGGCAATCAGCCCCAGCATTTT	CASSPVVGGNQPQHF	-	TRBV28	-	TRBJ1-5
TGCGCCAGCAGCTTCACAGGGGATGGCTACACCTTC	CASSFTGDGYTF	-	TRBV5-1	TRBD1	TRBJ1-2
TGTGCCAGCAGCGTAGGCAATAGCGGAAGCACAGATACGCAGTATTTT	CASSVGNSGSTDTQYF	-	TRBV9	-	TRBJ2-3
TGTGCCAGCTCACCACAGGGGGCCAATCAGCCCCAGCATTTT	CASSPQGANQPQHF	-	TRBV18	TRBD1	TRBJ1-5
TGTGCCAGCAGCTTGGTGCGATTCACCGGGGAGCTGTTTTTT	CASSLVRFTGELFF	-	TRBV7-3	-	TRBJ2-2
TGTGCCAGCAGCCAGCCCGGGACTAGCAGGATGGGCGAGCAGTACTTC	CASSQPGTSRMGEQYF	-	TRBV6-2/TRBV6-3	TRBD2	TRBJ2-7
TGCGCCAGCAGCCAAGGCCGCGGGACAGGGGATACGCAGTATTTT	CASSQGRGTGDTQYF	-	TRBV4-1	TRBD1	TRBJ2-3
TGCGCCAGCAGTCAAAGGAGCGGGGATTCACCCCTCCACTTT	CASSQRSGDSPLHF	few	TRBV5-1	-	TRBJ1-6
TGTGCCAGCAGTTTAGCGGGGATCTCCTACAATGAGCAGTTCTTC	CASSLAGISYNEQFF	-	TRBV27	-	TRBJ2-1
TGTGCCAGCAGCGCAGGACTGGCTAGTGGATATGGCTACACCTTC	CASSAGLASGYGYTF	-	TRBV7-9	-	TRBJ1-2
TGTGCCAGCTCATACCGGGACAGGGTTTCTCGGGAGCAGTACTTC	CASSYRDRVSREQYF	-	TRBV18	TRBD1	TRBJ2-7
TGCGCCAGCAGCCCCAGGAGGACTAGCTACAATGAGCAGTTCTTC	CASSPRRTSYNEQFF	-	TRBV4-1	TRBD2	TRBJ2-1
TGTGCCAGCTCCCAAGACAGGATCAATTCACCCCTCCACTTT	CASSQDRINSPLHF	-	TRBV18	-	TRBJ1-6
TGCGCCAGCAGTTTTTCAGGGACAACTAATGAAAAACTGTTTTTT	CASSFSGTTNEKLFF	-	TRBV5-1	-	TRBJ1-4
TGTGCCAGCAGCCCTGCTCAACAGCCTACCTACGAGCAGTACTTC	CASSPAQQPTYEQYF	-	TRBV4-2	-	TRBJ2-7
TGTGCCAGTGGGACTAGCGGGAGGGCCGGTATTCAGTACTTC	CASGTSGRAGIQYF	-	TRBV19	TRBD2	TRBJ2-4
TGCGCCAGCACTATCGACAGAATGAACACTGAAGCTTTCTTT	CASTIDRMNTEAFF	-	TRBV5-1	-	TRBJ1-1
TGTGCCACCCAGGGGGGACCTTCCGCCAATTCACCCCTCCACTTT	CATQGGPSANSPLHF	-	TRBV6-5	TRBD1	TRBJ1-6
TGTGCCAGCAGTTTCGATCGGAACTATGGCTACACCTTC	CASSFDRNYGYTF	once	TRBV12-3/TRBV12-4	-	TRBJ1-2
TGTGCCAGCTCCCGGGACAGCGCGTATGGCTACACCTTC	CASSRDSAYGYTF	-	TRBV28	TRBD1	TRBJ1-2
TGTGCCAGCAGCCGCCAGGGATCCAGAACTGAAGCTTTCTTT	CASSRQGSRTEAFF	-	TRBV3-1/TRBV3-2	-	TRBJ1-1
TGTGCCACCAGCAGAGTGACTGAACAAGAGACCCAGTACTTC	CATSRVTEQETQYF	-	TRBV15	-	TRBJ2-5
TGCAGCGTTGAAGGGCAGGGGGGCTCCTACAATGAGCAGTTCTTC	CSVEGQGGSYNEQFF	-	TRBV29-1	-	TRBJ2-1
TGTGCCAGCAGCAAACACACGACGCCCTTAGAGGGTGGCTACACCTTC	CASSKHTTPLEGGYTF	-	TRBV7-2	-	TRBJ1-2
TGTGCCAGCAGCCCGGGACTAGCGGGGGGGGAGACCCAGTACTTC	CASSPGLAGGETQYF	-	TRBV6-2/TRBV6-3	TRBD2	TRBJ2-5
TGCGCCAGCAGCTTGGCCCAGTACGGCACAGATACGCAGTATTTT	CASSLAQYGTDTQYF	-	TRBV5-1	-	TRBJ2-3
TGTGCCAGCAGCTTAGCGGCGGCGGGCGCTAATGAAAAACTGTTTTTT	CASSLAAAGANEKLFF	-	TRBV7-9	-	TRBJ1-4
TGTGCCAGCAGCTTGAGCACAGCCGTCCAGCGGGCCCAGTACTTC	CASSLSTAVQRAQYF	-	TRBV5-5	-	TRBJ2-5
TGTGCCAGCAGCTTCGGGCAGGGGGCAATGAACACTGAAGCTTTCTTT	CASSFGQGAMNTEAFF	once	TRBV4-2	TRBD1	TRBJ1-1
TGTGCCAGCAGCGCCCAGGGATCCGGAGACAATGAGCAGTTCTTC	CASSAQGSGDNEQFF	-	TRBV7-9	-	TRBJ2-1
TGTGCCAGTAGTTTTTCTAGCGGGGGGACCTACGAGCAGTACTTC	CASSFSSGGTYEQYF	-	TRBV19	TRBD2	TRBJ2-7
TGTGCCAGCAGGTCTCCGGGACTAGCTTCCGCAGAGACCCAGTACTTC	CASRSPGLASAETQYF	-	TRBV7-9	TRBD2	TRBJ2-5
TGTGCCAGCAGTAGAGGGACAGCGAACACTGAAGCTTTCTTT	CASSRGTANTEAFF	-	TRBV28	TRBD1	TRBJ1-1
TGTGCCAGCTCACCCGGGGTCGCCACTGAAGCTTTCTTT	CASSPGVATEAFF	-	TRBV18	-	TRBJ1-1
TGTGCCAGCAGTGATCGTACGGGGAATGAAAAACTGTTTTTT	CASSDRTGNEKLFF	-	TRBV2	-	TRBJ1-4
TGCGCCAGCAGACGGGCTAGCGAGAGCTCCTACAATGAGCAGTTCTTC	CASRRASESSYNEQFF	-	TRBV5-1	-	TRBJ2-1
TGTGCCAGCCGGGACAGCTATACTGAAGCTTTCTTT	CASRDSYTEAFF	-	TRBV2	TRBD1	TRBJ1-1
TGTGCCAGTAGTATAGGGGCCAGACCGAATCAGCCCCAGCATTTT	CASSIGARPNQPQHF	few	TRBV19	-	TRBJ1-5
TGTGCCAGCAGCTTAGTTCCAGGAACAAACAATGAGCAGTTCTTC	CASSLVPGTNNEQFF	once	TRBV11-2	-	TRBJ2-1
TGTGCCAGCAGGGCTAGCGGGGTTCGTGGTGAGCAGTTCTTC	CASRASGVRGEQFF	-	TRBV6-5	TRBD2	TRBJ2-1
TGTGCCAGCTCACCACCCCACGGGAGAAACACCGGGGAGCTGTTTTTT	CASSPPHGRNTGELFF	-	TRBV18	-	TRBJ2-2
TGTGCCAGCTCACCCCGAGGAGGGAGTCAGCCCCAGCATTTT	CASSPRGGSQPQHF	-	TRBV18	-	TRBJ1-5
TGTGCCAGCAGCGGACGGACAGGGTCTGGCTACACCTTC	CASSGRTGSGYTF	-	TRBV11-3	TRBD1	TRBJ1-2
TGTGCCAGTAGCGGGACTAGCGGTCCCTACGAGCAGTACTTC	CASSGTSGPYEQYF	-	TRBV19	TRBD2	TRBJ2-7
TGTGCCAGCAGTCCAGGGGGCGCGAGGGGAAACACCATATATTTT	CASSPGGARGNTIYF	-	TRBV28	TRBD1	TRBJ1-3
TGTGCCAGCAAGACCTCCGGGGGAGCTACGGAGCAGTTCTTC	CASKTSGGATEQFF	-	TRBV9	-	TRBJ2-1
TGTGCCAGCTCCCCTGCAACTAATGAAAAACTGTTTTTT	CASSPATNEKLFF	-	TRBV18	-	TRBJ1-4